In its sample, the clone carrying this TCR beta chain was seen many times. Its target is not known. The CDR3 is 15 residues long. CDR1 SGHRS and CDR2 YFSETQ come from the germline V gene. Between the trimmed V and J ends, which lost 4 bases and 5 bases, there was a span of 15 bases. The cDNA was generated by 5'RACE with 10-nucleotide random UMIs. TCRdb recomputed calls from the 5' RACE reads with MiXCR, one row per CDR3 protein. Of fewer than 60,000 distinct CDR3 sequences detected, roughly 13% appear once; the ten largest clones hold 4.5%. This sample is part of a study of neurological immune-mediated disorders. Study-level results: Patients with HTLV-1-associated myelopathy showed the most TCR clonal expansion. Those with multiple sclerosis showed the least, falling below healthy controls.

As to time point: longitudinal time-point 2. This TCR was sampled from a male donor with HTLV-1-associated myelopathy (HAM/TSP). Sequenced material: PBMCs. J is TRBJ1-4 and V is TRBV5-1, with TRBD1 as a possible D gene (5 bases). CDR3 region: CASSPGGRRNEKLFF. The CDR3 nucleotides read TGCGCCAGCAGCCCGGGGGGTCGGAGGAATGAAAAACTGTTTTTT.